The clone carrying this T cell receptor beta chain appeared a few times. Antigen unknown. Time point: patch test 1, 2 weeks after DPC sensitization. Treatment in this sample: therapeutic diphenylcyclopropenone sensitization with weekly scalp DPC. Unfractionated whole blood was the source from which total RNA was extracted. One entry per CDR3 protein results from TCRdb running MiXCR on the RACE reads. The table lists about 340,000 distinct CDR3 sequences, around 7% of them singletons, with 8% to 9% in the top ten. CDR1 and CDR2 (germline): SGHTA, FQGNSA. There are 15 residues in the CDR3. V shed 7 bases, J shed 2 bases, and the junction held 10 bases outside the gene matches. This record belongs to a study of human T cells and chemical hapten exposure. Study findings and constraints: No change in TCRs above 1 in 1000 frequency was produced by DPC sensitization.

The sequencing here drew on whole blood, taken in connection with sensitization to the hapten diphenylcyclopropenone (DPC). The chain employs TRBV7-2 and TRBJ2-5; 7 positions agree with TRBD1. This sequence was found in a young woman with alopecia areata. Some clones in this sample may be carry-over from other donors' samples. For the CDR3, the DNA is TGTGCCAGCACCCTACTATGGGGACAGCAAGAGACCCAGTACTTC. Amino acids: CASTLLWGQQETQYF.